What follows describes a single T cell receptor (beta chain). The antigen is not known. This sample is part of a study of T cell repertoires in cytomegalovirus infection. Study in general: Newly reported HLA-C-restricted and thoroughly characterized HLA-B-restricted CMV epitopes were employed.

TCRdb fed the reads into MiXCR, producing one record per CDR3 protein. Of 750,000 to 900,000 distinct CDR3 sequences listed, under 35% are singletons. This CDR3 spans 15 amino acids. V lost 0 bases and J 1 base, leaving 10 bases between the germline ends. Germline V lookup: CDR1 SGHKS, CDR2 YYEKEE (reference sequence). General study points: Ex vivo, HLA-C-restricted CMV-specific TCR beta clonotypes prevailed over the rest of the response.

The sequence was obtained from a human donor in good health (CMV status not recorded). Some clones in this sample may be carry-over from other donors' samples. V and J are TRBV5-5 and TRBJ1-1; tentatively, D is TRBD1 (6 bases). The source was cultured CD8+ T cells from PBMCs, collected from culture after CMV antigen stimulation. CDR3 in DNA: TGTGCCAGCAGCTTGGAAAGGGACACGAACACTGAAGCTTTCTTT. It yields the protein CASSLERDTNTEAFF.